This entry features one T cell receptor beta chain sequence. A Seattle source enrolled patients during active infection and followed them longitudinally. This specimen comes from a study of blood T cell repertoires in COVID-19. Study-wide context: Some COVID-19 samples were acute and others convalescent; all came from the United States, Italy and Spain. PBMCs, B-cell-depleted T cells, or T cells provided the cDNA or gDNA that made up the material.

The CDR3 covers 15 residues. Germline V gene lookup returns CDR1 MNHNS and CDR2 SASEGT. Trimming took 3 bases from V and 6 from J; bases not matched to a gene: 4. Study processing details: Amplification from reference gene primers served as the basis for estimated nucleated cell counts. Here immunoSEQ multiplex PCR was the method, and the copy in TCRdb shows in-frame clones only, minus some. V, J and clone size derive from that table, while D and trimming were established from the DNA sequence. The sample includes approximately 300,000 clones, about nine tenths of them seen just once. Material for sequencing was peripheral blood. This clonotype was sampled from a woman aged 25 to 39 with COVID-19, enrolled during active disease. The chain uses TRBV6-1 and TRBJ2-2, with 10 positions matching TRBD1. CDR3 bases: TGTGCCAGCAGTGAGGGACAGGGGTGGTCCGGGGAGCTGTTTTTT. This encodes CASSEGQGWSGELFF.